This TCR beta chain was found in a study of control samples from healthy donors and cancer patients. TCRdb keeps only in-frame clones here, not all; method: immunoSEQ multiplex PCR. The top ten clones hold about 8.8% of a sample with some 100,000 clones, approximately 95% of them seen once. The sequenced sample consisted of blood. The receptor was isolated from a man between 18 and 29 years old in good health.

CDR3 sequence reads: CASSVRDRDNQPQHF. In DNA form, the CDR3 reads TGTGCCAGTAGTGTCCGGGACAGGGACAATCAGCCCCAGCATTTT. The chain is built from TRBV19 and TRBJ1-5; 9 positions match TRBD1. Germline trimming cut 5 bases from V and 3 bases from J; bases unmatched to any gene: 5. The length of the CDR3 is 15 residues. The germline CDR1 and CDR2 sequences are LNHDA and SQIVND (reference sequence). The whole variable domain, filled in from reference TRBV19 and TRBJ1-5, reads DGGITQSPKYLFRKEGQNVTLSCEQNLNHDAMYWYRQDPGQGLRLIYYSQIVNDFQKGDIAEGYSVSREKKESFPLTVTSAQKNPTAFYLCASSVRDRDNQPQHFGDGTRLSIL.